The 30 T cell receptor beta chains below were found in one sample sequenced in a study of read filtering for tumor transcriptome and immune sequencing. The library was built from roughly 400 ng RNA with molecular barcoded adaptors for alpha/delta and beta/gamma chains. TCRdb re-analysed the reads in MiXCR, keeping a single row per CDR3 protein. The sample has under 80,000 distinct CDR3 sequences; about 19% are singletons. Sequenced material: a population of CD138-negative cells sorted from bone marrow. Source of these receptors: a donor older than 35 with multiple myeloma.

Many counts were recorded for this clonotype. The chain combines TRBV5-1 with TRBJ2-5, with D unresolved. V lost 9 bases and J 5 bases, leaving 8 bases between the germline ends. Germline V gene sequence: CDR1 SGHRS, CDR2 YFSETQ. This CDR3 is built from 10 residues. The CDR3: CATKGETQYF. CDR3 sequence (DNA): TGCGCCACGAAAGGGGAGACCCAGTACTTC.

This clonotype was detected ten times or more. The chain recombines TRBV7-9 with TRBJ1-2; TRBD1 matches at 8 bases. Germline lookup yields CDR1 SEHNR and CDR2 FQNEAQ (reference sequence). After removal of 5 bases from V and 8 bases from J, the junction contained 10 bases not matched to a gene. The CDR3 contains 14 residues. CDR3 sequence: CASSPSGQAYGYTF. The DNA for the CDR3 is TGTGCCAGCAGCCCATCGGGACAGGCTTACGGCTACACCTTC. Full variable domain (rest looked up from reference TRBV7-9 and TRBJ1-2): DTGVSQNPRHKITKRGQNVTFRCDPISEHNRLYWYRQTLGQGPEFLTYFQNEAQLEKSRLLSDRFSAERPKGSFSTLEIQRTEQGDSAMYLCASSPSGQAYGYTFGSGTRLTVV.

This clonotype was detected ten times or more. V usage is TRBV10-3 and J usage is TRBJ2-2; unclear D gene. V gave up 7 bases and J gave up 8 bases, with 17 bases separating them. Germline V gene sequence: CDR1 ENHRY, CDR2 SYGVKD. CDR3 length: 14 residues. CDR3 in amino acids: CAINDGPLAGELFF. The CDR3 nucleotides are TGTGCCATCAACGACGGACCGCTGGCGGGGGAGCTGTTTTTT.

The chain combines TRBV5-1 with TRBJ2-3; tentatively, D is TRBD1 (6 bases). There are 15 residues in the CDR3. Germline lookup yields CDR1 SGHRS and CDR2 YFSETQ. V was clipped by 0 bases and J by 2 bases, with 10 bases between them. Written as DNA, the CDR3 is TGCGCCAGCAGCTTGGACAGGGTTAACACAGATACGCAGTATTTT. Translated, it gives CASSLDRVNTDTQYF.

This clonotype was picked up many times. CDR3 in amino acids: CASSQAATRSGANVLTF. The CDR3 DNA is TGTGCCAGCAGCCAAGCGGCCACCCGCTCTGGGGCCAACGTCCTGACTTTC. V is TRBV3-1 and J is TRBJ2-6; D gene unclear. Germline V lookup: CDR1 LGHDT, CDR2 YNNKEL (reference sequence). V was cut by 1 base and J by 0 bases, with 10 bases left in between. The CDR3 spans 17 residues.

This clonotype was counted a single time. With a much larger clone just one base away, this may be a read error. The chain combines TRBV19 with TRBJ2-3; D gene ambiguous. This CDR3 is built from 13 residues. The V gene's germline CDR1 is LNHDA and CDR2 SQIVND (reference sequence). The CDR3 protein is CDSTHTSTDTQYF. The CDR3 nucleotides are TGTGACAGTACCCATACTAGCACAGATACGCAGTATTTT.

In regard to this clonotype: A much larger clone is a single base away; this may be a read error. The V call is TRBV5-1, the J call TRBJ2-1, with 8 bases that match TRBD2. V shed 4 bases and J 9 bases; nucleotides not matched to a gene: 12. Germline CDR1 reads SGHRS; CDR2 reads YFSETQ. This CDR3 contains 15 residues. The CDR3 DNA is TGCGCCAGCAGCCCCCTGGAGGGACTAGTCCGTGAGCAGTTCTTC. It encodes CASSPLEGLVREQFF.

CDR3 coding DNA: TGTGCCAGCAGCCGAAGTCCGGGACTAGGAATCAATGAGCAGTTCTTC. Its translation is CASSRSPGLGINEQFF. This rearrangement joins TRBV7-3 to TRBJ2-1, with 8 bases that match TRBD2. The CDR3 runs to 16 residues. J was trimmed by 6 bases and V by 5 bases; bases with no gene match: 12. Per the germline V gene, CDR1 is SGHTA and CDR2 is FQGTGA.

V gene TRBV20-1 combines with J gene TRBJ1-5; D remains unclear. The V and J ends lost 6 bases and 4 bases respectively, with 13 bases between them. CDR3 length: 13 amino acids. Germline V CDR1 and CDR2: DFQATT, SNEGSKA (reference sequence). This CDR3 reads CSAPEHRNQPQHF. In DNA form, the CDR3 reads TGCAGTGCGCCTGAGCACAGAAATCAGCCCCAGCATTTT.

Remarks on this clonotype: Being one base from a much bigger clone, this may be a read error. The rearrangement links TRBV2 to TRBJ1-2; D gene uncertain. In germline, CDR1 is SNHLY, CDR2 FYNNEI. This CDR3 has 12 residues. V shed 0 bases and J shed 2 bases, with 1 base lying between them. DNA for the CDR3: TGTGCCAGCAGTGAAGCAAACTATGGCTACACCTTC. Translation: CASSEANYGYTF.

This chain uses TRBV7-2 with TRBJ2-7, with D possibly being TRBD1 (7 bases). This CDR3 region has 18 residues. V was pared by 5 bases and J by 0 bases, with 23 bases between. The germline CDR1 and CDR2 sequences are SGHTA and FQGNSA. The CDR3 DNA follows: TGTGCCAGCAGCCCCGCAGGGCAGGGGGGCGGCAACTCCTACGAGCAGTACTTC. Amino acid sequence: CASSPAGQGGGNSYEQYF. Full variable domain (remainder filled in from reference TRBV7-2 and TRBJ2-7): GAGVSQSPSNKVTEKGKDVELRCDPISGHTALYWYRQSLGQGLEFLIYFQGNSAPDKSGLPSDRFSAERTGGSVSTLTIQRTQQEDSAVYLCASSPAGQGGGNSYEQYFGPGTRLTVT.

This clonotype has just a few counts. The chain combines TRBV5-1 with TRBJ2-1; tentative D call: TRBD1 (6 bases). CDR1 is SGHRS, CDR2 YFSETQ, per germline. The V and J ends lost 0 bases and 2 bases respectively, with 12 bases between them. The CDR3 has 16 residues. For the CDR3, the DNA is TGCGCCAGCAGCTTGGTTTATCAGGGGACCTACAATGAGCAGTTCTTC. Translation: CASSLVYQGTYNEQFF.

This clonotype has a count of ten or more. The chain employs TRBV12-3 or TRBV12-4 and TRBJ2-2; D not certain. Deletions cut 5 bases from V and 0 bases from J, with 13 bases between. This CDR3 region has 16 residues. The CDR3 is CASSPSVIANTGELFF. In nucleotides, the CDR3 is TGTGCCAGCAGTCCCTCGGTGATTGCGAACACCGGGGAGCTGTTTTTT.

This clonotype was seen a single time. The rearrangement joins TRBV11-3 to TRBJ2-6; D possibly corresponds to TRBD2 (5 bases). V was trimmed by 1 base and J by 2 bases, leaving 9 bases between them. The CDR3 has 16 amino acids. Germline-derived CDR1 and CDR2 are SGHNT and YENEEA. DNA for the CDR3: TGTGCCAGCAGCTTAGTAGAGAGGGCTGGGGCCAACGTCCTGACTTTC. Amino acid sequence: CASSLVERAGANVLTF.

The chain links TRBV7-8 to TRBJ1-1; D is ambiguous. The CDR3 length is 15 residues. V gave up 5 bases and J gave up 1 base, with 14 bases separating them. Germline V gives CDR1 SGHVS, CDR2 FQNEAQ. The DNA for the CDR3 is TGTGCCAGCAGCCAGACCCAATACGGGAACACTGAAGCTTTCTTT. It encodes CASSQTQYGNTEAFF.

This clonotype was counted many times. The rearrangement uses TRBV12-3 or TRBV12-4 and TRBJ2-3; possibly TRBD2 for D (5 bases). Trimming stripped 1 base from V and 7 bases from J, with 9 bases between. The CDR3 is made up of 13 amino acids. This CDR3 is CASSLGTSNTQYF. The CDR3 nucleotides are TGTGCCAGCAGTTTAGGGACTTCGAATACGCAGTATTTT.

A word on this clonotype: With a much larger clone just one base away, this may be a read error. J is TRBJ1-5 and V is TRBV10-3, with unresolved D. Trimming left V 6 bases short and J 3 bases short, with 12 bases between. In germline, CDR1 is ENHRY, CDR2 SYGVKD. The CDR3 totals 14 residues. CDR3 region: CAIRERGYNQPQHF. Written as DNA, the CDR3 is TGTGCCATCAGGGAACGGGGATACAATCAGCCCCAGCATTTT.

This clonotype was counted ten times or more. J is TRBJ2-1 and V is TRBV24-1, with 7 bases matching TRBD2. The ends lost 3 bases at V and 9 bases at J; junction bases unmatched: 13. Germline CDR1 KGHDR, CDR2 SFDVKD. This CDR3 spans 16 amino acids. The CDR3 sequence: CATSDPGLSGKPEQFF. The DNA for the CDR3 is TGTGCCACCAGTGATCCGGGACTAAGCGGAAAGCCTGAGCAGTTCTTC.

At least ten counts were recorded for this clonotype. The CDR3 coding sequence is TGTGCCAGCAGCCAACGGACTGAGAGATATCAGCCCCAGCATTTT. Translating it yields CASSQRTERYQPQHF. V usage is TRBV7-8 and J usage is TRBJ1-5; no clear D. Germline lookup yields CDR1 SGHVS and CDR2 FQNEAQ. The CDR3 is 15 amino acids. Trimming cost V 5 bases and J 5 bases, with 16 bases left between them.

This clonotype was recorded many times. The chain combines TRBV5-6 with TRBJ2-5, with D perhaps matching TRBD1 (5 bases). The CDR3 is 14 amino acids. V was cut by 2 bases and J by 2 bases, with 10 bases left in between. CDR1 is SGHDT and CDR2 is YYEEEE in the germline V gene. The CDR3 sequence: CASSFRQPQETQYF. The CDR3, as DNA: TGTGCCAGCAGCTTTAGACAGCCACAAGAGACCCAGTACTTC. The whole variable domain, remainder taken from reference TRBV5-6 and TRBJ2-5, is DAGVTQSPTHLIKTRGQQVTLRCSPKSGHDTVSWYQQALGQGPQFIFQYYEEEERQRGNFPDRFSGHQFPNYSSELNVNALLLGDSALYLCASSFRQPQETQYFGPGTRLLVL.

This clonotype was picked up many times. The gene calls are TRBV5-6 and TRBJ2-1, with D perhaps matching TRBD2 (6 bases). The V gene's germline CDR1 is SGHDT and CDR2 YYEEEE. V lost 0 bases to trimming and J lost 9 bases, with 7 bases between them. CDR3 length equals 12 residues. In DNA form, the CDR3 reads TGTGCCAGCAGCTTGGTGGGACTTGAGCAGTTCTTC. It specifies CASSLVGLEQFF.

For this clonotype: This may arise from a read error, as a much more abundant clone is one base away. Because the CDR3's place on the DNA is in doubt, the DNA is left out and the CDR3 is given as listed by TCRdb. The gene calls are TRBV6-1 and TRBJ2-2; the tabulated D call, TRBD1, remains unverified against the DNA. A total of 15 residues make up the CDR3, ends included. CDR1 and CDR2 from the germline V gene are MNHNS and SASEGT. The chain's CDR3 is CASEWGQGNTGEPFF.

The V and J genes are TRBV21-1 and TRBJ1-2; the table's D call, TRBD1, was not checked against the DNA. TRBV21-1 is flagged as a pseudogene. The CDR3 loop spans 18 amino acids. For the CDR3, the DNA is TGTGCCAGCAGCATGGTCTCGGGACAGGGGATTTTCCTAAATGGCTACACCTTC. It yields the protein CASSMVSGQGIFLNGYTF.

This clonotype was counted many times. The chain recombines TRBV29-1 with TRBJ2-2; TRBD1 matches 7 bases. CDR1 is SQVTM and CDR2 is ANQGSEA in the germline V gene. V shed 4 bases and J 2 bases; nucleotides not matched to a gene: 1. The length of the CDR3 is 13 residues. The CDR3 nucleotides read TGCAGCGTTGGGGACAGAAACACCGGGGAGCTGTTTTTT. It translates to CSVGDRNTGELFF.

V usage is TRBV7-3 and J usage is TRBJ1-4; D unresolved. V dropped 5 bases and J dropped 8 bases, with 18 bases sitting between them. The CDR3 totals 15 residues. The V gene's germline CDR1 is SGHTA and CDR2 FQGTGA. As DNA, the CDR3 is TGTGCCAGCAGCCAAGAGCAGGCGACGATAGAAAAACTGTTTTTT. It encodes CASSQEQATIEKLFF.

This clonotype was counted a few times. The chain employs TRBV28 and TRBJ1-2, with unresolved D. CDR1 is MDHEN and CDR2 is SYDVKM in the germline V gene. This CDR3 is built from 15 residues. Trimming cost V 3 bases and J 5 bases, with 16 bases left between them. The CDR3 loop reads CASSFEGSSFYGYTF. The CDR3, as DNA: TGTGCCAGCAGTTTTGAAGGCAGTAGTTTTTATGGCTACACCTTC.

This clonotype was counted many times. This sequence joins TRBV5-1 and TRBJ1-4; possible D gene TRBD1, 6 bases. The CDR3 totals 15 residues. The germline V gene encodes CDR1 SGHRS and CDR2 YFSETQ. Trimming stripped 4 bases from V and 4 bases from J, with 14 bases between. The CDR3 nucleotides are TGCGCCAGCAGCCGAGGAGGACAGATTAATGAAAAACTGTTTTTT. Amino acid sequence: CASSRGGQINEKLFF.

This clonotype is judged medium-sized. The chain uses TRBV5-1 and TRBJ2-2; tentatively, D is TRBD1 or TRBD2 (5 bases each). The germline CDR1 and CDR2 sequences are SGHRS and YFSETQ. V was pared by 0 bases and J by 1 base, with 7 bases between. The CDR3 sequence is 15 residues long. The CDR3 DNA follows: TGCGCCAGCAGCTTGGTTGGGGGGAACACCGGGGAGCTGTTTTTT. Translation gives CASSLVGGNTGELFF.

Regarding this clonotype: This may arise from a read error, as a much more abundant clone is one base away. V is TRBV5-1 and J is TRBJ2-5; 11 positions match TRBD2. Germline V gives CDR1 SGHRS, CDR2 YFSETQ. The CDR3 runs to 16 residues. CDR3 nucleotide sequence: TGCGCCAGCAGCTCCAATAGCGGGGGGGCAAAAGAGGCCCAGTACTTC. Amino acid sequence: CASSSNSGGAKEAQYF.

This clonotype was counted at least ten times. The J gene is TRBJ2-1, the V gene TRBV5-1; D not certain. V was shortened by 0 bases and J by 7 bases, with 5 bases between the two germline ends. Germline CDR1 and CDR2: SGHRS and YFSETQ. This CDR3 has 12 residues. CDR3 sequence (DNA): TGCGCCAGCAGCTTGGACGGGAATGAGCAGTTCTTC. It is translated as CASSLDGNEQFF. Variable domain in full (rest from reference TRBV5-1 and TRBJ2-1): KAGVTQTPRYLIKTRGQQVTLSCSPISGHRSVSWYQQTPGQGLQFLFEYFSETQRNKGNFPGRFSGRQFSNSRSEMNVSTLELGDSALYLCASSLDGNEQFFGPGTRLTVL.